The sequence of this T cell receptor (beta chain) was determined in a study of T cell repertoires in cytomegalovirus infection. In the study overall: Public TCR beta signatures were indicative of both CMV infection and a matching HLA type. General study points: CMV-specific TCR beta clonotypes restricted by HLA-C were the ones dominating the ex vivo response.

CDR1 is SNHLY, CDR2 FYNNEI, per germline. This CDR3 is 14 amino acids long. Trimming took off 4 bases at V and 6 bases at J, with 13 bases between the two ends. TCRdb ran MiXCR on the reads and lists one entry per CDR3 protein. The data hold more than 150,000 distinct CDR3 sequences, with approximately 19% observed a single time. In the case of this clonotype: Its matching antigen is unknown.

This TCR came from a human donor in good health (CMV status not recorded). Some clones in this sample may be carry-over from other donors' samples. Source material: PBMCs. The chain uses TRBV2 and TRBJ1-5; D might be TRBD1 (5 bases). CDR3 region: CASSGQGNAQPQHF. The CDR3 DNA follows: TGTGCCAGCAGTGGCCAGGGTAACGCTCAGCCCCAGCATTTT.